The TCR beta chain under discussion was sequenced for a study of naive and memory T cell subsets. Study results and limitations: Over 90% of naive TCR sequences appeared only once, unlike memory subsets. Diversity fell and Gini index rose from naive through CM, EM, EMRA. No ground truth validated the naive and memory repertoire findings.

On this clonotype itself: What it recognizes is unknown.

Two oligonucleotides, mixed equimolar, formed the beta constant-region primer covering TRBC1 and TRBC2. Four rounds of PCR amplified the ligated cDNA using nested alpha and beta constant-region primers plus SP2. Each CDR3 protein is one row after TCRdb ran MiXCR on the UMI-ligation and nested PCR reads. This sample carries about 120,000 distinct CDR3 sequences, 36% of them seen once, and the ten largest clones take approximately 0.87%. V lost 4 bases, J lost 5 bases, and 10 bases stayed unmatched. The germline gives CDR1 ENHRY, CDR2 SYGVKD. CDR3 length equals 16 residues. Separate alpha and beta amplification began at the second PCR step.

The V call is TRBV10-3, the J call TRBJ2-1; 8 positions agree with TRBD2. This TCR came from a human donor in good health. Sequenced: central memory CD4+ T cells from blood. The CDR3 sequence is CAISATSGGPNNEQFF. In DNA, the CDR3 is TGTGCCATCAGTGCAACTAGCGGAGGCCCTAACAATGAGCAGTTCTTC.